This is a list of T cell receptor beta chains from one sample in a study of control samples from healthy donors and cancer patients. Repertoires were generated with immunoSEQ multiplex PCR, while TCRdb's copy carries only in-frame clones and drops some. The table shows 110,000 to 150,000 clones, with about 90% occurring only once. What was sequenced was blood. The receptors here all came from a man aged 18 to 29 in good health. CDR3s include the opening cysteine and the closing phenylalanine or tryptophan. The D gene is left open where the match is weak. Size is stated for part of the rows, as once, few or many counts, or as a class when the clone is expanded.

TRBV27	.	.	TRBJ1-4	CASSPGYGEKLFF	TGTGCCAGCAGTCCGGGTTACGGTGAAAAACTGTTTTTT
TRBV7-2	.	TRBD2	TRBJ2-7	CASSPAGQRGAIEQYF	TGTGCCAGCAGCCCGGCGGGGCAGCGGGGGGCTATTGAGCAGTACTTC
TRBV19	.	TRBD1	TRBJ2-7	CASSIIYDRGGLYEQYF	TGTGCCAGTAGTATAATATACGACAGGGGAGGTCTATACGAGCAGTACTTC
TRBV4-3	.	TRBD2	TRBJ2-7	CASSPRLAGGHEQYF	TGCGCCAGCAGCCCCCGACTAGCGGGGGGCCACGAGCAGTACTTC
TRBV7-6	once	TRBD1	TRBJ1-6	CASSSDRARSSPLHF	TGTGCCAGCAGCTCGGACAGGGCTCGGAGTTCACCCCTCCACTTT
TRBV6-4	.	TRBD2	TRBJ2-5	CASSDSTSGGMGTQYF	TGTGCCAGCAGTGACTCGACTAGCGGGGGCATGGGGACCCAGTACTTC
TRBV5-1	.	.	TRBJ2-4	CASSPDFAGENIQYF	TGCGCCAGCAGCCCGGACTTCGCAGGGGAGAACATTCAGTACTTC
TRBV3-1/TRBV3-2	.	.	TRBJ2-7	CASSQDWQSSYEQYF	TGTGCCAGCAGCCAAGATTGGCAGAGCTCCTACGAGCAGTACTTC
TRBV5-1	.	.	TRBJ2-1	CASSLDGTYNEQFF	TGCGCCAGCAGCTTGGATGGGACTTACAATGAGCAGTTCTTC
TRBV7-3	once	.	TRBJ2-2	CASSLRANANTGELFF	TGTGCCAGCAGCTTAAGAGCCAACGCGAACACCGGGGAGCTGTTTTTT
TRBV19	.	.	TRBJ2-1	CARGESLIHLRGHNEQFF	TGTGCCAGGGGAGAATCCCTAATACACCTACGGGGGCACAATGAGCAGTTCTTC
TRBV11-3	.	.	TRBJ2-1	CASSFGPWDEQFF	TGTGCCAGCAGCTTCGGTCCTTGGGATGAGCAGTTCTTC